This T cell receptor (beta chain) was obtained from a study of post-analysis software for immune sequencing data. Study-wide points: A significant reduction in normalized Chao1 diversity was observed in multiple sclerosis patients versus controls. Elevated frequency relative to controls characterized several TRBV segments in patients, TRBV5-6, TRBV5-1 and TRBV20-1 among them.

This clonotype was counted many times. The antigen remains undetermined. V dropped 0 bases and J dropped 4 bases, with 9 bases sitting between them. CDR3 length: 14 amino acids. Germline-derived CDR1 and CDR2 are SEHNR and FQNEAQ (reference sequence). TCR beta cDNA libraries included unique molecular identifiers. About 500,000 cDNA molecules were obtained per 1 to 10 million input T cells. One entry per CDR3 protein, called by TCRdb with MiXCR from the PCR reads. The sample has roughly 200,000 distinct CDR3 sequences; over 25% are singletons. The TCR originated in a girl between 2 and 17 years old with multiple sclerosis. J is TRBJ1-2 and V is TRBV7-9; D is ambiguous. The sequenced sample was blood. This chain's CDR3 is CASSLAQQTYGYTF. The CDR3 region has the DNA TGTGCCAGCAGCTTAGCGCAACAGACCTATGGCTACACCTTC.